This entry features one TCR beta chain sequence. A read error may account for a junction end that differs from germline. The germline V gene has CDR1 SGDLS and CDR2 YYNGEE. This CDR3 spans 16 amino acids. This record belongs to a study of CD8+CD57+ T cells in acquired aplastic anemia. CDR3 and TCR beta VDJ profiling relied on a genomic DNA template. TCRdb itself ran the reads through MiXCR, one entry per CDR3 protein. The sample shows more than 250,000 distinct CDR3 sequences, approximately 82% of them seen only once. An expansion of CD8+CD57+ cells by flow cytometry had been shown in patients chosen for sequencing. Severe acquired aplastic anemia was diagnosed in all patients. Patients had undergone no therapy by the time their blood was sampled.

What was sequenced was sorted CD4+, CD8+, or CD8+CD57+ T cells (not recorded which) from PBMCs. The chain combines TRBV9 with TRBJ1-1; D possibly corresponds to TRBD1 (6 bases). This receptor was obtained from a human donor with aplastic anemia. CDR3 sequence reads: CASSEAQKQGYTEAFF. The CDR3 DNA is TGCGCCAGCAGTGAAGCACAGAAACAGGGTTACACTGAAGCTTTCTTT.